The 25 T cell receptor beta chains below all came from one sample that was sequenced in a study of identical twins. Using its own MiXCR run on the 5' RACE reads, TCRdb lists one record per CDR3 protein. The table includes under 800,000 distinct CDR3 sequences, 21% detected once. Separately, the same data were catalogued under a study of T cells expressing NK-cell markers.

Sequenced sample: PBMCs. The receptors stem from a woman between 18 and 29 years old in good health.

This clonotype was observed a handful of times. The chain recombines TRBV12-3 or TRBV12-4 with TRBJ2-3; possible D gene TRBD1, 5 bases. The CDR3 covers 14 residues. The V end lost 8 bases, the J end lost 3 bases, and 15 bases lay between the germline ends. The DNA for the CDR3 is TGTGCCAGCTCCATTTCGGCAGGGACAGATACGCAGTATTTT. It yields the protein CASSISAGTDTQYF.

There are many counts of this clonotype. The J gene is TRBJ2-7, the V gene TRBV12-3 or TRBV12-4; D might be TRBD1 or TRBD2, each matching 5 bases. This CDR3 region has 13 residues. Trimming took off 6 bases at V and 5 bases at J, with 14 bases between the two ends. In DNA form, the CDR3 reads TGTGCCAGCAGGGGACCGGGACGCCACGAGCAGTACTTC. It encodes CASRGPGRHEQYF.

J is TRBJ2-1 and V is TRBV6-7; 9 nucleotides match TRBD2. TRBV6-7 belongs to the ORF category, with a function that is uncertain. The CDR3 is made up of 17 amino acids. Trimming took 0 bases from V and 8 from J; bases not matched to a gene: 11. The CDR3 nucleotides are TGTGCCAGCAGTTACTCGAAGATGGCGGGAGGGCCCTATGAGCAGTTCTTC. The encoded protein is CASSYSKMAGGPYEQFF.

Written as DNA, the CDR3 is TGTGCCAGCAGCCAGGCTATTTCCGGGACGAGAAATGAGCAGTTCTTC. It is translated as CASSQAISGTRNEQFF. V and J are TRBV11-2 and TRBJ2-1; D may be TRBD1 or TRBD2 (5 bases each). The CDR3 has 16 residues. Germline CDR1 reads SGHAT; CDR2 reads FQNNGV. Trimming stripped 5 bases from V and 7 bases from J, with 21 bases between.

The V call is TRBV15, the J call TRBJ1-1; D is unresolved. The germline V and J ends were trimmed by 0 bases and 3 bases, with 5 bases remaining between them. Germline assignment: CDR1 LNHNV and CDR2 YYDKDF (reference sequence). The CDR3 totals 13 residues. The CDR3 DNA follows: TGTGCCACCAGCAGAGATCGTGACACTGAAGCTTTCTTT. Translating it yields CATSRDRDTEAFF.

The chain links TRBV10-2 to TRBJ2-7; 12 positions agree with TRBD2. Losses at the gene ends were 3 bases for V and 5 bases for J; bases not matched to a gene: 8. The CDR3 contains 16 residues. Germline assignment: CDR1 WSHSY and CDR2 SAAADI. DNA of the CDR3: TGCGCCAGCAGTGAACCCGGACTAGCGGGGAGGAACGAGCAGTACTTC. This translates into CASSEPGLAGRNEQYF.

This chain connects TRBV5-1 to TRBJ2-2; the D is unclear. Trimming removed 2 bases from V and 7 bases from J, with 12 bases in between. The germline gives CDR1 SGHRS, CDR2 YFSETQ. The CDR3 covers 14 residues. The CDR3 here is CASSFGIPDGELFF. CDR3 in DNA: TGCGCCAGCAGCTTCGGCATTCCTGACGGGGAGCTGTTTTTT.

V gene TRBV20-1 combines with J gene TRBJ2-7; TRBD1 matches 7 bases. This CDR3 is 14 amino acids long. Germline CDR1 DFQATT, CDR2 SNEGSKA (reference sequence). Unmatched junction bases numbered 9, after V lost 1 base and J lost 6 bases. CDR3 region: CSARGYRGGIEQYF. CDR3 nucleotide sequence: TGCAGTGCTAGAGGATACAGGGGTGGAATCGAGCAGTACTTC.

This clonotype was seen only a few times. The rearrangement uses TRBV5-1 and TRBJ2-7, with D possibly being TRBD2 (5 bases). The CDR3 covers 14 residues. Germline lookup yields CDR1 SGHRS and CDR2 YFSETQ. The V and J ends lost 6 bases and 3 bases respectively, with 16 bases between them. Written as DNA, the CDR3 is TGCGCCAGCAACTCTGGAGGCAGCAACTACGAGCAGTACTTC. It specifies CASNSGGSNYEQYF.

Only a few counts were recorded for this clonotype. This chain connects TRBV6-6 to TRBJ2-7; D is perhaps TRBD1 (5 bases). V lost 0 bases and J lost 6, with 9 bases in between. CDR3 length equals 13 residues. The germline V gene encodes CDR1 MNHNY and CDR2 SVGAGI (reference sequence). Here the CDR3 reads CASSYSKGAEQYF. The DNA for the CDR3 is TGTGCCAGCAGTTACTCGAAAGGGGCCGAGCAGTACTTC.

This clonotype was seen a handful of times. This rearrangement joins TRBV12-3 or TRBV12-4 to TRBJ2-7; TRBD2 is a possible D gene (5 bases). V was cut by 3 bases and J by 3 bases, with 12 bases left in between. This CDR3 has 14 residues. DNA for the CDR3: TGTGCCAGCAGTTTTAGGACGGGGATCTACGAGCAGTACTTC. Residues: CASSFRTGIYEQYF.

This clonotype has more than one count but fewer than ten. The chain employs TRBV29-1 and TRBJ1-1; the D is unclear. Germline CDR1 and CDR2: SQVTM and ANQGSEA. The CDR3 has 11 amino acids. With 5 bases removed from V and 1 base from J, the gap between germline ends came to 5 bases. The CDR3 loop reads CSVHRNTEAFF. As DNA, the CDR3 is TGCAGCGTTCACAGGAACACTGAAGCTTTCTTT.

The V call is TRBV20-1, the J call TRBJ1-2; no clear D. The germline V gene has CDR1 DFQATT and CDR2 SNEGSKA (reference sequence). Trimming removed 0 bases from V and 4 bases from J, with 12 bases in between. The CDR3 extends over 14 amino acids. CDR3 bases: TGCAGTGCTAGAGAGGAGGGATTGGGCTATGGCTACACCTTC. Translating gives CSAREEGLGYGYTF.

This clonotype was observed a handful of times. This chain links TRBV24-1 with TRBJ2-1; 8 bases agree with TRBD2. The CDR3 sequence is 14 residues long. With V trimmed by 4 bases and J by 8 bases, 6 bases remained unmatched. In germline, CDR1 is KGHDR, CDR2 SFDVKD. Written as DNA, the CDR3 is TGTGCCACCAGTGACCGGACTAGCTGGGATGAGCAGTTCTTC. It is translated as CATSDRTSWDEQFF.

The CDR3 DNA sequence: TGTGCCAGCAGGGCCCCTGGTACCGGGGAGCTGTTTTTT. Amino acids: CASRAPGTGELFF. The rearrangement links TRBV12-3 or TRBV12-4 to TRBJ2-2; D is undetermined. The CDR3 has 13 residues. Trimming took off 6 bases at V and 5 bases at J, with 10 bases between the two ends.

This clonotype has only a few counts. CDR3 residues: CSAPGQGPNTGELFF. The DNA of the CDR3 is TGCAGTGCCCCGGGACAGGGGCCGAACACCGGGGAGCTGTTTTTT. The V and J genes are TRBV20-1 and TRBJ2-2; 10 nucleotides match TRBD1. CDR1 is DFQATT, CDR2 SNEGSKA, per germline (reference sequence). The junction had 4 bases not matched to a gene; V was cut back by 6 bases and J by 0 bases. The CDR3 has 15 amino acids.

This clonotype was detected only a few times. The chain combines TRBV11-2 with TRBJ2-1; 10 nucleotides match TRBD2. The germline gives CDR1 SGHAT, CDR2 FQNNGV. V lost 4 bases to trimming and J lost 4 bases; unmatched junction nucleotides: 7. The CDR3 spans 16 residues. In DNA, the CDR3 is TGTGCCAGCAGCTCAGATAGCGGGAGGCAGTACAATGAGCAGTTCTTC. Translation: CASSSDSGRQYNEQFF.

The chain is built from TRBV6-5 and TRBJ2-7, with TRBD2 matching over 8 bases. Trimming at V came to 0 bases and at J to 8 bases, leaving 15 bases not matched to a gene. CDR1 is MNHEY, CDR2 SVGAGI, per germline. The CDR3 loop spans 17 amino acids. DNA for the CDR3: TGTGCCAGCAGTTACTCTCAAACTAGCGGCACCCTTCGGCAGCAGTACTTC. This encodes CASSYSQTSGTLRQQYF.

A few counts support this clonotype. The chain recombines TRBV7-9 with TRBJ1-1; D possibly corresponds to TRBD1 (6 bases). V was clipped by 1 base and J by 1 base, with 10 bases between them. Germline CDR1 and CDR2: SEHNR and FQNEAQ (reference sequence). The CDR3 is 15 residues long. The DNA for the CDR3 is TGTGCCAGCAGCTTAGACCTCAGGGGGAACACTGAAGCTTTCTTT. This gives the protein CASSLDLRGNTEAFF.

This clonotype was detected many times. V and J are TRBV9 and TRBJ2-5, with unresolved D. This CDR3 has 13 amino acids. Germline loops: CDR1 SGDLS, CDR2 YYNGEE. Trimming left V 2 bases short and J 2 bases short, with 7 bases between. In DNA form, the CDR3 reads TGTGCCAGCAGCGTCACCAGTCAAGAGACCCAGTACTTC. It is translated as CASSVTSQETQYF. Drawing the rest from reference TRBV9 and TRBJ2-5, the complete variable domain is DSGVTQTPKHLITATGQRVTLRCSPRSGDLSVYWYQQSLDQGLQFLIQYYNGEERAKGNILERFSAQQFPDLHSELNLSSLELGDSALYFCASSVTSQETQYFGPGTRLLVL.

V gene TRBV29-1 combines with J gene TRBJ1-2; D is perhaps TRBD1 (5 bases). V lost 1 base and J 8 bases, leaving 11 bases between the germline ends. CDR3 size: 12 residues. Germline V CDR1 and CDR2: SQVTM, ANQGSEA. Written as DNA, the CDR3 is TGCAGCGTTGAAGTGAGGGGAGGGGGCTACACCTTC. It encodes CSVEVRGGGYTF.

The rearrangement links TRBV12-3 or TRBV12-4 to TRBJ1-5, with D hard to call. V dropped 3 bases and J dropped 9 bases, with 6 bases sitting between them. The CDR3 is made up of 11 amino acids. The CDR3 coding sequence is TGTGCCAGCAGTTTGCGGGGGCCCCAGCATTTT. It yields the protein CASSLRGPQHF.

The V and J genes are TRBV10-1 and TRBJ2-3; 8 bases are shared with TRBD1. V was clipped by 0 bases and J by 2 bases; unmatched bases: 4. Germline V gives CDR1 WNHNN, CDR2 SYGVQD (reference sequence). CDR3 size: 16 residues. Written as DNA, the CDR3 is TGCGCCAGCAGTGAGTCGGGGACAGGCAACACAGATACGCAGTATTTT. Its translation is CASSESGTGNTDTQYF.

This clonotype came up a few times. The rearrangement uses TRBV7-8 and TRBJ1-4; the D gene is possibly TRBD1 (6 bases). Germline V gene sequence: CDR1 SGHVS, CDR2 FQNEAQ. CDR3 size: 14 residues. Trimming pared 2 bases from V and 8 bases from J, leaving 12 bases between. The CDR3 DNA reads TGTGCCAGCAGCTTACACAGGGAAGGCGAAAAACTGTTTTTT. Amino acids: CASSLHREGEKLFF.

V and J are TRBV6-5 and TRBJ2-2, with 7 bases aligning to TRBD2. Germline CDR1 MNHEY, CDR2 SVGAGI. V was clipped by 0 bases and J by 5 bases; unmatched bases: 15. The CDR3 spans 19 residues. CDR3 DNA sequence: TGTGCCAGCAGTTACTCGAGAGGGGCAGGGAGGGATGTAACCGGGGAGCTGTTTTTT. Amino acid sequence: CASSYSRGAGRDVTGELFF.